The 11 T cell receptor beta chains below come from one sample, sequenced in a study of blood T cell repertoires in COVID-19. Here immunoSEQ multiplex PCR was the method, and the copy in TCRdb shows in-frame clones only, minus some. Of tens of thousands of clones listed, around 85% are singletons. The sample comprised peripheral blood. All receptors come from a woman over 75 with acute or convalescent COVID-19.

The chain employs TRBV19 and TRBJ1-6; tentative D call: TRBD1 (6 bases). The germline gives CDR1 LNHDA, CDR2 SQIVND (reference sequence). Trimming removed 0 bases at V and 7 bases at J, with 16 bases between. The CDR3 runs to 17 residues. CDR3 region: CASSIDRTGNANSPLHF. CDR3 nucleotides: TGTGCCAGTAGTATAGATAGAACAGGGAATGCGAATTCACCCCTCCACTTT.

The CDR3 protein is CASSRYRDSGANVLTF. The CDR3 nucleotides are TGTGCCAGCAGCAGATACAGGGATTCTGGGGCCAACGTCCTGACTTTC. This chain uses TRBV6-4 with TRBJ2-6; D is perhaps TRBD1 (6 bases). The CDR3 contains 16 residues. CDR1 is MRHNA, CDR2 SNTAGT, per germline. Between the trimmed V and J ends, which lost 6 bases and 1 base, there was a span of 13 bases.

V gene TRBV7-6 combines with J gene TRBJ1-3; perhaps TRBD1 as D (6 bases). Germline V gene sequence: CDR1 SGHVS, CDR2 FNYEAQ. CDR3 length: 15 residues. The V end was cut by 5 bases, the J end by 2 bases, with 13 bases between. The CDR3: CASSGSTGPGNTIYF. For the CDR3, the DNA is TGTGCCAGCAGCGGATCGACAGGCCCTGGAAACACCATATATTTT.

The chain recombines TRBV29-1 with TRBJ2-2; 13 bases fit TRBD2. Germline V lookup: CDR1 SQVTM, CDR2 ANQGSEA. With V trimmed by 7 bases and J by 5 bases, 1 base remained unmatched. The length of the CDR3 is 13 residues. CDR3 nucleotides: TGCAGCGGGACTAGCGGGAGTACCGGGGAGCTGTTTTTT. Residues: CSGTSGSTGELFF.

The chain is built from TRBV10-1 and TRBJ2-7; TRBD1 matches 8 bases. With V trimmed by 4 bases and J by 3 bases, 5 bases remained unmatched. The CDR3 contains 14 residues. Germline CDR1 reads WNHNN; CDR2 reads SYGVQD (reference sequence). CDR3 protein: CASSGTGIGYEQYF. CDR3 in DNA: TGCGCCAGCAGTGGGACAGGGATCGGCTACGAGCAGTACTTC.

This chain links TRBV5-6 with TRBJ2-1, with 10 bases fitting TRBD2. Germline CDR1 and CDR2: SGHDT and YYEEEE. V lost 4 bases, J lost 4 bases, and 8 bases stayed unmatched. This CDR3 region has 16 residues. The CDR3 loop reads CASSLRTAGGYNEQFF. The CDR3 DNA reads TGTGCCAGCAGCCTAAGGACAGCGGGAGGGTACAATGAGCAGTTCTTC.

This CDR3 reads CASSSGWGYEQFF. As DNA, the CDR3 is TGTGCCAGCAGCTCCGGTTGGGGCTATGAGCAGTTCTTC. The chain employs TRBV11-3 and TRBJ2-1, with D possibly TRBD1 on 5 matching bases. Trimming shortened V by 4 bases and J by 8 bases, and 12 bases separated the two germline ends. The germline V gene has CDR1 SGHNT and CDR2 YENEEA. CDR3 length equals 13 residues.

This clone was recorded once. CDR3 protein: CASRMGDTSNYGYTF. CDR3 DNA sequence: TGTGCCAGCCGAATGGGGGACACATCTAACTATGGCTACACCTTC. V and J are TRBV19 and TRBJ1-2; tentatively, D is TRBD1 (6 bases). Trimming stripped 9 bases from V and 0 bases from J, with 17 bases between. Germline CDR1 and CDR2: LNHDA and SQIVND (reference sequence). CDR3 length: 15 amino acids.

This clone appeared a few times. The CDR3 protein is CASREGGVNTEAFF. The CDR3, as DNA: TGTGCCAGTAGGGAGGGAGGAGTGAACACTGAAGCTTTCTTT. This rearrangement joins TRBV19 to TRBJ1-1; no clear D gene. This CDR3 region has 14 residues. V shed 6 bases and J shed 0 bases, with 11 bases lying between them. Looked up from germline, CDR1 is LNHDA and CDR2 is SQIVND (reference sequence). Full variable domain (missing parts from reference TRBV19 and TRBJ1-1): DGGITQSPKYLFRKEGQNVTLSCEQNLNHDAMYWYRQDPGQGLRLIYYSQIVNDFQKGDIAEGYSVSREKKESFPLTVTSAQKNPTAFYLCASREGGVNTEAFFGQGTRLTVV.

The chain couples TRBV6-5 to TRBJ2-3; perhaps TRBD2 as D (6 bases). Germline V gene lookup returns CDR1 MNHEY and CDR2 SVGAGI. The V end was cut by 7 bases, the J end by 5 bases, with 13 bases between. The length of the CDR3 is 13 residues. The CDR3 spells CASNSRGGDTQYF. In DNA form, the CDR3 reads TGTGCCAGCAACTCGCGGGGAGGAGATACGCAGTATTTT.

The gene calls are TRBV30 and TRBJ2-3; 13 bases align to TRBD2. V shed 5 bases and J 8 bases; nucleotides not matched to a gene: 7. The germline V gene encodes CDR1 GTSNPN and CDR2 SVGIG (reference sequence). The CDR3 consists of 14 residues. The CDR3 DNA reads as TGTGCCTGGGGGAGACTAGCGGGAGGAGTTACGCAGTATTTT. Amino acids: CAWGRLAGGVTQYF.